The T cell receptor beta chain described here comes from a study of beta chain features in type 1 diabetes. Every isolated RNA sample was fully reverse transcribed, so sequencing captured expressed TCRB transcripts. The data were produced by immunoSEQ multiplex PCR, yet TCRdb's version contains in-frame clones alone and is incomplete. The sample consists of some 150,000 clones, about 7% of them appearing once. This CDR3 spans 14 amino acids. The germline CDR1 and CDR2 sequences are SGHTA and FQGNSA. V was pared by 3 bases and J by 6 bases, with 2 bases of the junction left unmatched. The receptor was isolated from a woman in her 30s in good health. The sample consisted of central memory CD4+ T cells from blood. This rearrangement joins TRBV7-2 to TRBJ2-7; 13 bases agree with TRBD2. CDR3 sequence reads: CASSFGLAGVEQYF. The DNA for the CDR3 is TGTGCCAGCAGCTTTGGACTAGCGGGAGTCGAGCAGTACTTC. Full variable domain (outside the CDR3, taken from reference TRBV7-2 and TRBJ2-7): GAGVSQSPSNKVTEKGKDVELRCDPISGHTALYWYRQSLGQGLEFLIYFQGNSAPDKSGLPSDRFSAERTGGSVSTLTIQRTQQEDSAVYLCASSFGLAGVEQYFGPGTRLTVT.